This T cell receptor beta chain was documented in a study of shared clonotypes between healthy human individuals. Study as a whole: Donors consisted of a couple of women and a few men between 18 and 49. Findings and caveats of the study: Few donors limited the genetic and exposure-history diversity represented.

The data were produced by immunoSEQ multiplex PCR, yet TCRdb's version contains in-frame clones alone and is incomplete. The profile shows about a million clones, around 77% of them singletons. Per the germline V gene, CDR1 is KGHSH and CDR2 is LQKENI. V was pared by 6 bases and J by 0 bases, with 15 bases between. This CDR3 is built from 16 residues. On this clone: The target antigen is unknown.

The rearrangement links TRBV18 to TRBJ2-1, with D maybe TRBD1 (6 bases). This TCR came from a man younger than 30 in good health. Some clones in this sample may be carry-over from other donors' samples. The sequenced material came from memory CD4+ T cells from PBMCs. Subset described: CD45RA-negative fraction. The CDR3 here is CASSPSSRGSYNEQFF. In DNA form, the CDR3 reads TGTGCCAGCTCCCCTAGTTCCAGGGGCTCCTACAATGAGCAGTTCTTC.